This TCR beta chain emerged from a study of blood T cell repertoires in COVID-19. Overall study: There were acute and convalescent COVID-19 samples, and they came from the United States, Italy and Spain. Sources were T cells, B-cell-depleted T cells, or PBMCs; the material itself was cDNA or gDNA.

The data were produced by immunoSEQ multiplex PCR, yet TCRdb's version contains in-frame clones alone and is incomplete. The sample carries just over 300,000 clones, about nine tenths recorded once. This clone has a single count. The CDR3 contains 16 residues. V gave up 0 bases and J gave up 0 bases; unmatched junction bases: 6. Germline V CDR1 and CDR2: SGHDT, YYEEEE. The V gene is TRBV5-6, the J gene TRBJ2-7, with 7 positions matching TRBD1. The sequenced sample consisted of peripheral blood. The TCR originated in a man between 18 and 29 years old with active or convalescent COVID-19. The CDR3 coding sequence is TGTGCCAGCAGCTTGGAGACAGGGTCGAGCTCCTACGAGCAGTACTTC. Protein product: CASSLETGSSSYEQYF. Full variable domain (remainder filled in from reference TRBV5-6 and TRBJ2-7): DAGVTQSPTHLIKTRGQQVTLRCSPKSGHDTVSWYQQALGQGPQFIFQYYEEEERQRGNFPDRFSGHQFPNYSSELNVNALLLGDSALYLCASSLETGSSSYEQYFGPGTRLTVT.